The 13 T cell receptor beta chains given below trace back to one sample, sequenced in a study of identical twins. TCRdb re-analysed the 5' RACE reads in MiXCR, keeping a single row per CDR3 protein. The table has around 500,000 distinct CDR3 sequences, more than 13% seen once. This sample also appeared in a second study, on yellow fever vaccine responses in identical twins.

Source material: CD4+ T cells sorted from blood. The receptors shown here come from a woman between 18 and 30 years old in good health.

In its sample, this clonotype was seen a few times. V gene TRBV7-2 combines with J gene TRBJ2-2; D is unclear. This CDR3 region has 18 residues. Germline-derived CDR1 and CDR2 are SGHTA and FQGNSA. V was shortened by 0 bases and J by 6 bases, with 20 bases between the two germline ends. The CDR3 spells CASSLALTQALFPGELFF. For the CDR3, the DNA is TGTGCCAGCAGCTTAGCCCTGACTCAGGCCCTCTTTCCCGGGGAGCTGTTTTTT.

The chain couples TRBV6-1 to TRBJ2-3; 7 bases agree with TRBD2. Trimming at V came to 1 base and at J to 7 bases, leaving 5 bases not matched to a gene. The CDR3 consists of 14 residues. From germline, CDR1 is MNHNS and CDR2 SASEGT. The CDR3 nucleotides read TGTGCCAGCAGTGAAGGGGGACTAATGAATACGCAGTATTTT. It translates to CASSEGGLMNTQYF.

The V call is TRBV11-2, the J call TRBJ2-1, with D perhaps TRBD2 (7 bases). The CDR3 length is 18 residues. V dropped 3 bases and J dropped 0 bases, with 18 bases sitting between them. Germline values: CDR1 SGHAT, CDR2 FQNNGV. This CDR3 reads CASSFTSAGANSYNEQFF. CDR3 bases: TGTGCCAGCAGCTTCACATCGGCGGGGGCAAACTCCTACAATGAGCAGTTCTTC.

The gene calls are TRBV6-1 and TRBJ2-7, with D perhaps TRBD1 (5 bases). V was shortened by 5 bases and J by 3 bases, with 14 bases between the two germline ends. The CDR3 consists of 14 residues. In germline, CDR1 is MNHNS, CDR2 SASEGT. CDR3 protein: CASSPYRQGYEQYF. In DNA form, the CDR3 reads TGTGCCAGCAGTCCCTATAGGCAGGGCTACGAGCAGTACTTC.

Details on this clonotype: This may stem from a read error, because a much larger clone lies one nucleotide away. The CDR3 here is CASSSVTGRRSNEQFF. Here the CDR3 DNA reads TGTGCCAGCAGTTCGGTGACAGGGCGAAGAAGCAATGAGCAGTTCTTC. V and J are TRBV12-3 or TRBV12-4 and TRBJ2-1, with TRBD1 identical over 7 bases. The J segment lost 6 bases and the V segment lost 4 bases, leaving 12 bases of the junction unmatched. The CDR3 is 16 residues long.

Ten or more counts support this clonotype. The rearrangement joins TRBV12-3 or TRBV12-4 to TRBJ2-4; TRBD1 agrees at 7 bases. Trimming took 3 bases from V and 2 from J; bases not matched to a gene: 7. CDR3 length equals 16 residues. In nucleotides, the CDR3 is TGTGCCAGCAGTTTGGGTTTGACAGGGTCCAAAAACATTCAGTACTTC. Translated: CASSLGLTGSKNIQYF.

The genes are TRBV12-3 or TRBV12-4 and TRBJ2-1; TRBD1 matches 7 bases. This CDR3 contains 18 residues. In DNA, the CDR3 is TGTACCCGCAGTTTAGCCCTAACGGGATCCAGGGGGTACAATGAGCAGTTCTTC. Its protein is CTRSLALTGSRGYNEQFF.

This clonotype has more than one count but fewer than ten. V is TRBV2 and J is TRBJ2-7, with 7 bases fitting TRBD1. The germline V gene encodes CDR1 SNHLY and CDR2 FYNNEI. V shed 6 bases and J 9 bases; nucleotides not matched to a gene: 8. This CDR3 comprises 12 residues. The CDR3 DNA is TGTGCCAGCAGCGCGACAGGGTCAGGGCAGTACTTC. Its translation: CASSATGSGQYF. The variable domain in full, with the rest retrieved from reference TRBV2 and TRBJ2-7, is EPEVTQTPSHQVTQMGQEVILRCVPISNHLYFYWYRQILGQKVEFLVSFYNNEISEKSEIFDDQFSVERPDGSNFTLKIRSTKLEDSAMYFCASSATGSGQYFGPGTRLTVT.

The table lists this clonotype with a few counts. V gene TRBV5-1 combines with J gene TRBJ2-7; 7 positions match TRBD2. The CDR3 is 17 residues long. Germline CDR1 is SGHRS and CDR2 is YFSETQ. The J segment lost 5 bases and the V segment lost 0 bases, leaving 14 bases of the junction unmatched. The CDR3 is CASSLGSGTTSVNEQYF. The CDR3, as DNA: TGCGCCAGCAGCTTGGGATCTGGGACTACTAGCGTAAACGAGCAGTACTTC.

This clonotype was counted a few times. The chain recombines TRBV11-1 with TRBJ2-5; either TRBD1 or TRBD2 may fit D (5 bases each). The germline V and J ends were trimmed by 4 bases and 2 bases, with 26 bases remaining between them. This CDR3 has 19 residues. Germline lookup yields CDR1 SGHAT and CDR2 FQDESV (reference sequence). Here the CDR3 DNA reads TGTGCCAGCAGCTCCAACTTGTTCGGCCTCCGGGACGATCAAGAGACCCAGTACTTC. It translates to CASSSNLFGLRDDQETQYF.

V usage is TRBV5-1 and J usage is TRBJ1-5; the D is unclear. The V end was cut by 0 bases, the J end by 4 bases, with 11 bases between. From germline, CDR1 is SGHRS and CDR2 YFSETQ. The CDR3 is 15 residues long. The CDR3 DNA is TGCGCCAGCAGCTTGGGTCTACACCTAAATCAGCCCCAGCATTTT. It is translated as CASSLGLHLNQPQHF.

The chain links TRBV20-1 to TRBJ2-1; 9 nucleotides agree with TRBD1. The CDR3 contains 16 residues. From germline, CDR1 is DFQATT and CDR2 SNEGSKA (reference sequence). J gave up 4 bases and V 5 bases, and 12 bases lay outside the gene matches. CDR3 protein: CSARRLDRGIYNEQFF. The CDR3 DNA is TGCAGTGCTCGTAGACTAGACAGGGGGATTTACAATGAGCAGTTCTTC.

The J gene is TRBJ2-7, the V gene TRBV6-6; perhaps TRBD1 as D (6 bases). V dropped 6 bases and J dropped 1 base, with 10 bases sitting between them. Germline-derived CDR1 and CDR2 are MNHNY and SVGAGI (reference sequence). This CDR3 region has 13 residues. Here the CDR3 DNA reads TGTGCCAGCAGACGGGACACTTCCTACGAGCAGTACTTC. Translating it yields CASRRDTSYEQYF.